Only one count was recorded for the clone carrying this T cell receptor (beta chain). Original processing notes: Nucleated cell counts were estimated from reference gene primer amplification. Libraries were prepared by immunoSEQ multiplex PCR; TCRdb keeps only in-frame clonotypes and omits some of them. That table is the source of V, J and clone size, and D and trimming were worked out from the DNA. The sample lists around 99,000 clones; almost 85% were seen once. The V and J ends lost 6 bases and 6 bases, in that order; junction bases with no gene match: 16. Germline V CDR1 and CDR2: MNHEY, SVGEGT. The CDR3 has 16 amino acids. The data stem from a study of blood T cell repertoires in COVID-19. On the study more broadly: The United States, Italy and Spain provided the acute and convalescent COVID-19 samples. PBMCs, B-cell-depleted T cells, or T cells provided the cDNA or gDNA that made up the material.

This clonotype originated in a human donor in a cohort sampled during active COVID-19. The chain combines TRBV6-2 or TRBV6-3 with TRBJ2-5, with 7 bases matching TRBD2. The specimen was peripheral blood. Here the CDR3 reads CASSEQSTSFSQTQYF. CDR3 sequence (DNA): TGTGCCAGCAGCGAACAATCGACTAGCTTTAGTCAGACCCAGTACTTC.